This T cell receptor (beta chain) was identified during a study of blood T cell repertoires in COVID-19. At the level of the study: Acute-phase and convalescent COVID-19 samples originated in the United States, Italy and Spain.

This CDR3 comprises 13 residues. Germline assignment: CDR1 LGHDT and CDR2 YNNKEL (reference sequence). The V gene lost 3 bases and the J gene lost 1 base, with 6 bases spanning the gap. Generated by immunoSEQ multiplex PCR, the TCRdb table keeps only in-frame clones and is missing some. The repertoire includes approximately 120,000 clones, approximately 90% of them detected once, and around 2.1% sits in the top ten. The sequenced sample was peripheral blood. The sequence was collected from a man in his forties or fifties with COVID-19, enrolled during active disease. This chain joins TRBV3-1 (or the pseudogene TRBV3-2) and TRBJ1-1, with TRBD1 as a possible D gene (5 bases). As DNA, the CDR3 is TGTGCCAGCAGCCAGGGGGGGAACACTGAAGCTTTCTTT. Translated: CASSQGGNTEAFF.